This TCR beta chain came from a study of spatial heterogeneity in lung cancer. V dropped 1 base and J dropped 4 bases, with 16 bases sitting between them. This CDR3 contains 16 residues. The germline CDR1 and CDR2 sequences are MNHEY and SVGAGI. By sample share, this clonotype is medium-sized. The antigen is unknown. Study-level results: Intratumoral expanded alpha and beta TCR counts were found to track tumor mutation counts.

TCRdb reanalysed the 5' RACE reads using MiXCR and keeps one entry per CDR3 protein. This table has about 9,600 distinct CDR3 sequences, about 9% appearing once. The time point: sample taken at primary tumor resection. This receptor was identified in a female donor with early-stage non-small cell lung cancer. This sequence joins TRBV6-5 and TRBJ1-2, with D uncertain. The input for sequencing was lung tumor tissue, taken at surgery. The CDR3 loop reads CASSYFGDQGVYGYTF. The CDR3 DNA reads TGTGCCAGCAGTTACTTTGGAGACCAAGGAGTCTATGGCTACACCTTC.